These 10 T cell receptor beta chains share one sample of origin, sequenced in a study of shared clonotypes between healthy human individuals. Clones were sequenced by immunoSEQ multiplex PCR, and TCRdb holds only the in-frame ones, with some missing. Of some 1 million clones listed, approximately 76% were seen once; the top ten hold 1.4% to 1.5%. The sequenced sample was memory CD4+ T cells sorted from blood. Subset defined: CD45RA-negative fraction. The receptors originated from a man younger than 35 in good health.

The chain is built from TRBV27 and TRBJ1-6; TRBD1 agrees at 10 bases. The CDR3 is 19 residues long. The germline gives CDR1 MNHEY, CDR2 SMNVEV (reference sequence). The ends lost 6 bases at V and 5 bases at J; junction bases unmatched: 16. The CDR3 sequence is CASRRLWDRTGGDNSPLHF. The CDR3 region has the DNA TGTGCCAGCAGACGTCTCTGGGACCGGACAGGGGGGGATAATTCACCCCTCCACTTT.

This rearrangement joins TRBV5-1 to TRBJ1-1; TRBD1 agrees at 8 bases. The germline CDR1 and CDR2 sequences are SGHRS and YFSETQ. V shed 4 bases and J 3 bases; nucleotides not matched to a gene: 8. The CDR3 extends over 15 amino acids. The CDR3: CASSIGQGQDTEAFF. Here the CDR3 DNA reads TGCGCCAGCAGCATAGGACAGGGCCAGGACACTGAAGCTTTCTTT.

This sequence joins TRBV6-1 and TRBJ1-5; no clear D. The CDR3 is 13 residues long. Trimming left V 4 bases short and J 3 bases short, with 7 bases between. Germline CDR1 is MNHNS and CDR2 is SASEGT. CDR3 sequence reads: CASSVDLNQPQHF. In DNA, the CDR3 is TGTGCCAGCAGTGTGGATCTCAATCAGCCCCAGCATTTT.

The CDR3 nucleotides are TGTGCCAGCAGCTTAGTATCGGGGGGACGGACAGATACGCAGTATTTT. This gives the protein CASSLVSGGRTDTQYF. J is TRBJ2-3 and V is TRBV7-2, with TRBD2 matching over 7 bases. V was clipped by 1 base and J by 3 bases; unmatched bases: 7. The CDR3 spans 16 residues. Germline V gene lookup returns CDR1 SGHTA and CDR2 FQGNSA.

This chain joins TRBV7-9 and TRBJ1-4; the D is unclear. V lost 2 bases and J lost 0, with 4 bases in between. Germline V lookup: CDR1 SEHNR, CDR2 FQNEAQ (reference sequence). The CDR3 sequence is 14 residues long. DNA of the CDR3: TGTGCCAGCAGCTTATCTGCAACTAATGAAAAACTGTTTTTT. The encoded protein is CASSLSATNEKLFF.

The chain is built from TRBV7-2 and TRBJ2-4; TRBD1 matches 7 bases. This CDR3 region has 16 residues. The trim removed 8 bases at V and 3 bases at J, leaving 13 bases unmatched. The V gene's germline CDR1 is SGHTA and CDR2 FQGNSA. CDR3 in amino acids: CASALAPSGGKNIQYF. The CDR3 DNA follows: TGTGCCAGCGCTTTAGCACCCTCAGGGGGCAAAAACATTCAGTACTTC. The full variable domain, its missing parts supplied by reference TRBV7-2 and TRBJ2-4, is GAGVSQSPSNKVTEKGKDVELRCDPISGHTALYWYRQSLGQGLEFLIYFQGNSAPDKSGLPSDRFSAERTGGSVSTLTIQRTQQEDSAVYLCASALAPSGGKNIQYFGAGTRLSVL.

This clone appeared once. The rearrangement joins TRBV5-1 to TRBJ2-3; 8 nucleotides align to TRBD1. The CDR3 runs to 15 residues. V trimming: 3 bases; J trimming: 2 bases; junction bases outside the gene matches: 5. In germline, CDR1 is SGHRS, CDR2 YFSETQ. Here the CDR3 reads CASSSGQGYTDTQYF. CDR3 sequence (DNA): TGCGCCAGCAGCTCTGGACAGGGCTACACAGATACGCAGTATTTT. The variable domain in full, with the rest retrieved from reference TRBV5-1 and TRBJ2-3, is KAGVTQTPRYLIKTRGQQVTLSCSPISGHRSVSWYQQTPGQGLQFLFEYFSETQRNKGNFPGRFSGRQFSNSRSEMNVSTLELGDSALYLCASSSGQGYTDTQYFGPGTRLTVL.

This clone was detected once. Other DNA sequences of this sample code for an identical CDR3. The chain recombines TRBV7-2 with TRBJ2-7; D could derive from TRBD1 or TRBD2 (6 bases each). The V end was cut by 2 bases, the J end by 1 base, with 9 bases between. There are 14 residues in the CDR3. Germline assignment: CDR1 SGHTA and CDR2 FQGNSA. The CDR3 spells CASSLQGGSYEQYF. The CDR3 coding sequence is TGTGCCAGCAGCTTACAAGGGGGGTCCTACGAGCAGTACTTC. Complete variable domain (other parts from reference TRBV7-2 and TRBJ2-7): GAGVSQSPSNKVTEKGKDVELRCDPISGHTALYWYRQSLGQGLEFLIYFQGNSAPDKSGLPSDRFSAERTGGSVSTLTIQRTQQEDSAVYLCASSLQGGSYEQYFGPGTRLTVT.

The chain is built from TRBV29-1 and TRBJ2-7, with D perhaps TRBD2 (7 bases). Germline values: CDR1 SQVTM, CDR2 ANQGSEA. Trimming stripped 6 bases from V and 5 bases from J, with 20 bases between. The CDR3 runs 14 residues. DNA of the CDR3: TGCAGCGTGGGGGGGCAGGGAACGATAAACGAGCAGTACTTC. It translates to CSVGGQGTINEQYF.

CDR3 protein: CASSVGHQGGDTQYF. CDR3 DNA sequence: TGTGCCAGCAGCGTAGGTCACCAGGGTGGAGATACGCAGTATTTT. This chain links TRBV9 with TRBJ2-3; D is possibly TRBD1 (5 bases). V lost 0 bases, J lost 5 bases, and 13 bases lay in between. The CDR3 is 15 residues long. Germline loops: CDR1 SGDLS, CDR2 YYNGEE.